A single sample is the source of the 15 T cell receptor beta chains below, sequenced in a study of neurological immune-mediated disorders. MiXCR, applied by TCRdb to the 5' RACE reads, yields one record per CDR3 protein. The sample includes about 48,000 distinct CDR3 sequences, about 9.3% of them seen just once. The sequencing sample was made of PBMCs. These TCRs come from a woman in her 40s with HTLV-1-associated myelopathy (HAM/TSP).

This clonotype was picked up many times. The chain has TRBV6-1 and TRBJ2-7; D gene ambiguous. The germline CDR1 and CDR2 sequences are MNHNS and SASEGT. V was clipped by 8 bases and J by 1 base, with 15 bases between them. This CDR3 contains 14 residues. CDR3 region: CASYEPGLSYEQYF. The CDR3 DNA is TGTGCCAGCTACGAGCCGGGCCTATCCTACGAGCAGTACTTC.

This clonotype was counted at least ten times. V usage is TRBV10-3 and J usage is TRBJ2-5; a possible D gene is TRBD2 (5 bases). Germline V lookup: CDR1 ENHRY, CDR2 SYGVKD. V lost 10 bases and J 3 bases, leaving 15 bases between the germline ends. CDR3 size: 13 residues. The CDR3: CATTTGSEETQYF. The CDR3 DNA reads TGTGCCACTACGACGGGATCCGAAGAGACCCAGTACTTC.

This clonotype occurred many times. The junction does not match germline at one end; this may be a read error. The DNA for the CDR3 is TGTGCCAGCAGGTTAGCGGACCTCTCCTACAATGAGCAGTTCTTC. This translates into CASRLADLSYNEQFF. The rearrangement joins TRBV12-3 or TRBV12-4 to TRBJ2-1; maybe TRBD2 (6 bases). The CDR3 is made up of 15 amino acids.

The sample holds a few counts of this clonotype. The CDR3 DNA follows: TGTGCCAGCAGCTTGGCCCACTCCTCTGGAAACACCATATATTTT. Translating gives CASSLAHSSGNTIYF. The chain employs TRBV5-5 and TRBJ1-3; D not certain. Trimming shortened V by 0 bases and J by 0 bases, and 7 bases separated the two germline ends. CDR3 length: 15 amino acids. The germline gives CDR1 SGHKS, CDR2 YYEKEE (reference sequence).

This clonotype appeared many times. The CDR3 DNA is TGTGCCAGCAGTCAAATCGTACAGGGGGCGGGCTACACCTTC. Translating it yields CASSQIVQGAGYTF. The chain carries TRBV5-5 and TRBJ1-2; 9 nucleotides line up with TRBD1. Germline CDR1 is SGHKS and CDR2 is YYEKEE (reference sequence). This CDR3 has 14 amino acids. J was trimmed by 8 bases and V by 5 bases; bases with no gene match: 10.

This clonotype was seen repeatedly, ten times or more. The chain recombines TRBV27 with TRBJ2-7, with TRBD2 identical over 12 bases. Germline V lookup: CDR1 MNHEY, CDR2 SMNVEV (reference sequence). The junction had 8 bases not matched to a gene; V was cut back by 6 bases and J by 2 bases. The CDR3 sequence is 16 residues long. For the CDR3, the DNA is TGTGCCAGCAGCCCGACTAGCGGGGGTCCCCCCTACGAGCAGTACTTC. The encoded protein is CASSPTSGGPPYEQYF.

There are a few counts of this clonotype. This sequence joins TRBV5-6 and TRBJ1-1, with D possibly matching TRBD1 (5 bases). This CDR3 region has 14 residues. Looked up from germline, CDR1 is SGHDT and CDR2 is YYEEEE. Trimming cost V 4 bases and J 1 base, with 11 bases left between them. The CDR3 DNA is TGTGCCAGCAGCCTCTTCGGACAGAACACTGAAGCTTTCTTT. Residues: CASSLFGQNTEAFF. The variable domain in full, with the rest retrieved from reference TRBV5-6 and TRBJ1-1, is DAGVTQSPTHLIKTRGQQVTLRCSPKSGHDTVSWYQQALGQGPQFIFQYYEEEERQRGNFPDRFSGHQFPNYSSELNVNALLLGDSALYLCASSLFGQNTEAFFGQGTRLTVV.

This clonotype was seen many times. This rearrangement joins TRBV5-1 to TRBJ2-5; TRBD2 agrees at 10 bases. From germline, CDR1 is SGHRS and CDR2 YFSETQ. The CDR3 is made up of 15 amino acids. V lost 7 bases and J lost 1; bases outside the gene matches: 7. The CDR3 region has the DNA TGCGCCAGCTATGAGCTAGCGGGGGCCCAAGAGACCCAGTACTTC. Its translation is CASYELAGAQETQYF. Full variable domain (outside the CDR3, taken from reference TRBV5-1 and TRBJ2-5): KAGVTQTPRYLIKTRGQQVTLSCSPISGHRSVSWYQQTPGQGLQFLFEYFSETQRNKGNFPGRFSGRQFSNSRSEMNVSTLELGDSALYLCASYELAGAQETQYFGPGTRLLVL.

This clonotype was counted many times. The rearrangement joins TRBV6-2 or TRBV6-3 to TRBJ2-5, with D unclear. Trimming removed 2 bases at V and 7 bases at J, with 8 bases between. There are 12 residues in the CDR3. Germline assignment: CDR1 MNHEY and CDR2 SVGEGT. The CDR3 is CASSYVMGTQYF. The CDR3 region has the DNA TGTGCCAGCAGTTACGTTATGGGGACCCAGTACTTC.

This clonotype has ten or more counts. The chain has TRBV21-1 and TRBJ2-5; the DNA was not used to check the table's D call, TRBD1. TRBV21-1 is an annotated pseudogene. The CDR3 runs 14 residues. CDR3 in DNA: TGTGCCAGCAGCGCCCAGAAAGACAGGGAGACCCAGTACTTC. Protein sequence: CASSAQKDRETQYF.

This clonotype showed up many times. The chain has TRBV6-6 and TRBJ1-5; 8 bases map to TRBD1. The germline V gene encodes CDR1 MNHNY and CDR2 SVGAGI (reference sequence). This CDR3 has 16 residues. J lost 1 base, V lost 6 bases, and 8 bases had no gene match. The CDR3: CASREPGGESNQPQHF. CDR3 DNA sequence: TGTGCCAGCAGGGAACCAGGGGGCGAAAGCAATCAGCCCCAGCATTTT.

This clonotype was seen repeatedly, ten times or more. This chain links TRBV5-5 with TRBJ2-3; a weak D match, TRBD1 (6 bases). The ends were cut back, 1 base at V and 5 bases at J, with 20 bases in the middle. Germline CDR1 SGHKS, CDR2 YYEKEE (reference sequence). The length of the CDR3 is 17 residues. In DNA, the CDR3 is TGTGCCAGCAGCTTGAGTGGACAGTTGATTGGCAAAGATACGCAGTATTTT. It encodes CASSLSGQLIGKDTQYF.

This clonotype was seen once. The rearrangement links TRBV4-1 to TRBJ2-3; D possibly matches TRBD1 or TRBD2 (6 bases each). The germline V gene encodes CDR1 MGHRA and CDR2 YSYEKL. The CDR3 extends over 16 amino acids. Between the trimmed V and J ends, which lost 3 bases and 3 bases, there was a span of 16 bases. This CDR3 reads CASSQGRRGRTDTQYF. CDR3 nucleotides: TGCGCCAGCAGCCAGGGAAGACGGGGGCGAACAGATACGCAGTATTTT.

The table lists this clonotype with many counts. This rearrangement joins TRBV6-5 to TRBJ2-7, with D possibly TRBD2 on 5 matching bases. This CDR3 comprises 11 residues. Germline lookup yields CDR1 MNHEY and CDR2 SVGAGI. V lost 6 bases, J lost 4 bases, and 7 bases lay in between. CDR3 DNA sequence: TGTGCCAGCAGGCGAGGGTACGAGCAGTACTTC. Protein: CASRRGYEQYF.

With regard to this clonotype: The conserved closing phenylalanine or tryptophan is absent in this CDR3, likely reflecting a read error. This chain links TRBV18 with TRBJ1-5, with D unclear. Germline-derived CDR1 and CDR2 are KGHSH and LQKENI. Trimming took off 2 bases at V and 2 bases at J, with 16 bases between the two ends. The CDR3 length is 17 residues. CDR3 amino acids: CASSPTPGFGGNQPQHL. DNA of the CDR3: TGTGCCAGCTCACCAACTCCGGGGTTCGGAGGCAATCAGCCCCAGCATCTT.